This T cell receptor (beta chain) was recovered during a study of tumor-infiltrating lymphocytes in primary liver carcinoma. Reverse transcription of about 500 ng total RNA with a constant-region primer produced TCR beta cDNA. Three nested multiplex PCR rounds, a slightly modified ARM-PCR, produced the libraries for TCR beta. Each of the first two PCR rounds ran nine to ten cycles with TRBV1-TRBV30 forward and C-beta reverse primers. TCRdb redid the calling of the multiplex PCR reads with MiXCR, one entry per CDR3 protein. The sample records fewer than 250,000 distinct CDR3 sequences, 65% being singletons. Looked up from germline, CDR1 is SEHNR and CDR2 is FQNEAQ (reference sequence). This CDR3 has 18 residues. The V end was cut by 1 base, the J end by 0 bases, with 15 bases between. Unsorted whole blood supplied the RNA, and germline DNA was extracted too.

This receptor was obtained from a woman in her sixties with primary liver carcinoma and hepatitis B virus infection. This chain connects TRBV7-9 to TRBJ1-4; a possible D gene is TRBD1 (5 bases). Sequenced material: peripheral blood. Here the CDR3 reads CASSLERGPHTTNEKLFF. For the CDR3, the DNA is TGTGCCAGCAGCTTAGAGCGGGGCCCCCATACAACTAATGAAAAACTGTTTTTT.